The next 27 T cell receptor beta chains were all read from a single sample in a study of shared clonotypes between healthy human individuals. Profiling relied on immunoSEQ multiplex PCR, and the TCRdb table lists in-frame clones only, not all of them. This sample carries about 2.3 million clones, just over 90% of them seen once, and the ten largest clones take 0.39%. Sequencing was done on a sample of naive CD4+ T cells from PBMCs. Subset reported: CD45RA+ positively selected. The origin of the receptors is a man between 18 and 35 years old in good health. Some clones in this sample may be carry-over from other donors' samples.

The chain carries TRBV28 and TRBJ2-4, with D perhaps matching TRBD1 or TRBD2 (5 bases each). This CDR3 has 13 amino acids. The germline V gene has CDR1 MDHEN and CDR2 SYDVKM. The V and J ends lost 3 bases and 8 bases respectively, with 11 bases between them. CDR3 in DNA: TGTGCCAGCAGTTTGAGGGACCAGGACATTCAGTACTTC. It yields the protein CASSLRDQDIQYF.

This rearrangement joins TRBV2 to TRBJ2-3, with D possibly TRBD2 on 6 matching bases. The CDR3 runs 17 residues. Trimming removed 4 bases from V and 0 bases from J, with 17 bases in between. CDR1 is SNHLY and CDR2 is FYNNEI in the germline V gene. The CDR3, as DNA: TGTGCCAGCAGTGTCCCTATCGGACTAACTAGCACAGATACGCAGTATTTT. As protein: CASSVPIGLTSTDTQYF.

CDR3 protein: CASSERMGVSGYTF. In DNA, the CDR3 is TGTGCCAGCAGTGAAAGGATGGGAGTCTCCGGCTACACCTTC. This chain connects TRBV6-1 to TRBJ1-2; D ambiguous. Germline V CDR1 and CDR2: MNHNS, SASEGT. The V end lost 2 bases, the J end lost 8 bases, and 15 bases lay between the germline ends. The CDR3 is 14 residues long.

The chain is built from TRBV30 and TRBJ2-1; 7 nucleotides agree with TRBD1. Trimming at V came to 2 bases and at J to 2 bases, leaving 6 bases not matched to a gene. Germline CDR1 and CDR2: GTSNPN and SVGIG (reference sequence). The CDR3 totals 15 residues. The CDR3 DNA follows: TGTGCCTGGAGTAGACAGGGTTTGCCCTACAATGAGCAGTTCTTC. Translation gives CAWSRQGLPYNEQFF.

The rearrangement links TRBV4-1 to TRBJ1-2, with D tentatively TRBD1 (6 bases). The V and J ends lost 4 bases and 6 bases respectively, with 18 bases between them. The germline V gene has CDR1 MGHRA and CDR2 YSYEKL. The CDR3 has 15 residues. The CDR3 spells CASSPGGGPGNGYTF. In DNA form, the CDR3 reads TGCGCCAGCAGCCCCGGGGGGGGGCCAGGGAATGGCTACACCTTC.

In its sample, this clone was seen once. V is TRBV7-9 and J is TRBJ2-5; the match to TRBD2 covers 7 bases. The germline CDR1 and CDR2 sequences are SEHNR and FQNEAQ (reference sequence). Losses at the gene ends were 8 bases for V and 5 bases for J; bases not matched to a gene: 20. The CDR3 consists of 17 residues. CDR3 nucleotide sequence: TGTGCCAGCGCGGAAGGGGAGGGTGGAAGGGGACGGGAGACCCAGTACTTC. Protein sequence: CASAEGEGGRGRETQYF.

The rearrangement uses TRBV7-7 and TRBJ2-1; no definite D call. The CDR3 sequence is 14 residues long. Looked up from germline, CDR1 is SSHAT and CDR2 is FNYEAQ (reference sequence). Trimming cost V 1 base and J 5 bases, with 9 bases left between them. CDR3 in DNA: TGTGCCAGCAGCTTAGTGGGATTTGACAATGAGCAGTTCTTC. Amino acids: CASSLVGFDNEQFF.

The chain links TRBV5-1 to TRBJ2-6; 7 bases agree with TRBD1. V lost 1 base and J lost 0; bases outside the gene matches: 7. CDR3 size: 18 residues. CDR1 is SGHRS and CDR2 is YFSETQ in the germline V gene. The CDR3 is CASSLPGGIGSGANVLTF. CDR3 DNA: TGCGCCAGCAGCTTGCCAGGGGGTATCGGCTCTGGGGCCAACGTCCTGACTTTC.

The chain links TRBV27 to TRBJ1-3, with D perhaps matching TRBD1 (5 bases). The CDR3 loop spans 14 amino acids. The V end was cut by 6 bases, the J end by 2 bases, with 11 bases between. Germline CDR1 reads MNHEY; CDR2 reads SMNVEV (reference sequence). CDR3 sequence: CASRAAGAGNTIYF. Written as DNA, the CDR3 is TGTGCCAGCAGGGCTGCGGGGGCTGGAAACACCATATATTTT.

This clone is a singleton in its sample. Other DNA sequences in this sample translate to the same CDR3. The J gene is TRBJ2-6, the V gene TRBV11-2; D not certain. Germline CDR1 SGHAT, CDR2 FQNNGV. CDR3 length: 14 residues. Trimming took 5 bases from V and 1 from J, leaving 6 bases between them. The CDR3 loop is CASSPISGANVLTF. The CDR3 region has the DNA TGTGCCAGCAGCCCTATTTCTGGGGCCAACGTCCTGACTTTC. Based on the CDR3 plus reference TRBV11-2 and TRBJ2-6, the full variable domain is EAGVAQSPRYKIIEKRQSVAFWCNPISGHATLYWYQQILGQGPKLLIQFQNNGVVDDSQLPKDRFSAERLKGVDSTLKIQPAKLEDSAVYLCASSPISGANVLTFGAGSRLTVL.

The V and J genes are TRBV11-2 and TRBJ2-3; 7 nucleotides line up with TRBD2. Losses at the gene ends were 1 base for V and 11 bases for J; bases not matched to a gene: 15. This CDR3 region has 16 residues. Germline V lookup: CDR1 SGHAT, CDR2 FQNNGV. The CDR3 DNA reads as TGTGCCAGCAGCTTAGCCGAAACTCTAGCGGCATATGGGCAGTATTTT. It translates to CASSLAETLAAYGQYF.

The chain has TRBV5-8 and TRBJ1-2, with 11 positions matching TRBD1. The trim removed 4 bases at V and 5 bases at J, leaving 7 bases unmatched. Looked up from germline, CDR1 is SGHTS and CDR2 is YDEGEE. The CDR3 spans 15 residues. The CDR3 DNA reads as TGTGCCAGCAGCCTACGGGACAGGGGGACTTATGGCTACACCTTC. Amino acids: CASSLRDRGTYGYTF.

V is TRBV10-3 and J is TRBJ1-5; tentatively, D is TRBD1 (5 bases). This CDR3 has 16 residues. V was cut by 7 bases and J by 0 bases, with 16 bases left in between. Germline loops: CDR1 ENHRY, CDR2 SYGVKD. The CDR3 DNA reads TGTGCCATCAACACCGCAGGGCCCTCTAGCAATCAGCCCCAGCATTTT. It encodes CAINTAGPSSNQPQHF.

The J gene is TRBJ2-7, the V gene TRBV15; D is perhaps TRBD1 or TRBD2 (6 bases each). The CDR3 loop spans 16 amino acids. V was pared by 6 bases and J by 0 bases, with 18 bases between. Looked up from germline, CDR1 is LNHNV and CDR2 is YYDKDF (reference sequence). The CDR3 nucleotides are TGTGCCACCAGTACCCGGAGGGGGGCCCTCTCCTACGAGCAGTACTTC. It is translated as CATSTRRGALSYEQYF.

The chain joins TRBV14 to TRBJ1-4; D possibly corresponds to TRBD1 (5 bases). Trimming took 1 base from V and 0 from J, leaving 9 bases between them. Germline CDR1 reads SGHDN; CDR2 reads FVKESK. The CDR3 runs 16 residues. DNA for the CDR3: TGTGCCAGCAGCCAAGGGACACCCGCAACTAATGAAAAACTGTTTTTT. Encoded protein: CASSQGTPATNEKLFF.

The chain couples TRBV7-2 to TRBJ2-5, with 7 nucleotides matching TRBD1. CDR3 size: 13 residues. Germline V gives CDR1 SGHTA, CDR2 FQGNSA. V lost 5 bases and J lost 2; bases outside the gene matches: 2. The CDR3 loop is CASSPGGQETQYF. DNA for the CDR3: TGTGCCAGCAGCCCAGGGGGACAAGAGACCCAGTACTTC. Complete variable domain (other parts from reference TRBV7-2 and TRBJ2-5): GAGVSQSPSNKVTEKGKDVELRCDPISGHTALYWYRQSLGQGLEFLIYFQGNSAPDKSGLPSDRFSAERTGGSVSTLTIQRTQQEDSAVYLCASSPGGQETQYFGPGTRLLVL.

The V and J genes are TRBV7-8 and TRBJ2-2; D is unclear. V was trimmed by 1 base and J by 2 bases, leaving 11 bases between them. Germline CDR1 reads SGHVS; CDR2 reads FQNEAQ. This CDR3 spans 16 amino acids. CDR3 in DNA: TGTGCCAGCAGCTTAGTAGTAGGAGCCAACACCGGGGAGCTGTTTTTT. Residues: CASSLVVGANTGELFF.

CDR3 sequence: CASSQDKGINTDTQYF. In DNA, the CDR3 is TGCGCCAGCAGCCAAGACAAGGGGATAAACACAGATACGCAGTATTTT. This chain joins TRBV4-1 and TRBJ2-3; D is possibly TRBD1 (5 bases). V shed 0 bases and J shed 2 bases, with 12 bases lying between them. CDR3 size: 16 residues. Germline loops: CDR1 MGHRA, CDR2 YSYEKL.

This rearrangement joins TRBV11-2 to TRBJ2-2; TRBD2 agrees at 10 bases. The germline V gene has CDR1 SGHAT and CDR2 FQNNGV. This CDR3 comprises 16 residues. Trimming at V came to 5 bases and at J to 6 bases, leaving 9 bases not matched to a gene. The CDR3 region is CASSRLAGGLAGELFF. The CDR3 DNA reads TGTGCCAGCAGCCGTTTAGCGGGAGGCTTGGCCGGGGAGCTGTTTTTT.

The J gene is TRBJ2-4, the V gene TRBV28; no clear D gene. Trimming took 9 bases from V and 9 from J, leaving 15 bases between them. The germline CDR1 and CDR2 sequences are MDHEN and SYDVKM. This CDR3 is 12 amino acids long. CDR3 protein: CASQGSLVIQYF. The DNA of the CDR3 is TGTGCCAGTCAAGGGTCCTTGGTCATTCAGTACTTC.

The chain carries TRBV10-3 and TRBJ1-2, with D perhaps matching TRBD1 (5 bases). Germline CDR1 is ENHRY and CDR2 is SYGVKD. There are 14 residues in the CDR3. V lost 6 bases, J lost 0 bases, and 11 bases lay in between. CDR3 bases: TGTGCCATCAGCCTACAGGAAACTAACTATGGCTACACCTTC. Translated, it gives CAISLQETNYGYTF.

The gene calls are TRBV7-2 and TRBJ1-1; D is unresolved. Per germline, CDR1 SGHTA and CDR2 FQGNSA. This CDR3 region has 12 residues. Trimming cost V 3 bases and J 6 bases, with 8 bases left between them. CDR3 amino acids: CASSFQRPEAFF. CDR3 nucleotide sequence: TGTGCCAGCAGCTTTCAGAGGCCTGAAGCTTTCTTT.

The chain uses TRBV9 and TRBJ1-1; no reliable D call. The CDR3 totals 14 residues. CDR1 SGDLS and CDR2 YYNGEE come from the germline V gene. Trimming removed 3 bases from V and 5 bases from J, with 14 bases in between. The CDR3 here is CASSEGPLGTEAFF. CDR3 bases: TGTGCCAGCAGCGAGGGTCCGCTTGGGACTGAAGCTTTCTTT.

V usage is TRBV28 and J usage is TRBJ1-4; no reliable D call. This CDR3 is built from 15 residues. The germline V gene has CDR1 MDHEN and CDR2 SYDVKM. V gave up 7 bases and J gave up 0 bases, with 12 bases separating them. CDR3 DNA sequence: TGTGCCAGCAACACAGACAATTCAACTAATGAAAAACTGTTTTTT. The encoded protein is CASNTDNSTNEKLFF.

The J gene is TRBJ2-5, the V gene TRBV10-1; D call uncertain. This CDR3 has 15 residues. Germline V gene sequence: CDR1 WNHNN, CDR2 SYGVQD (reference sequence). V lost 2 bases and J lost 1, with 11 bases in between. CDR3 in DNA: TGCGCCAGCAGTGAGAGGTGGAGAACCCAAGAGACCCAGTACTTC. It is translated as CASSERWRTQETQYF.

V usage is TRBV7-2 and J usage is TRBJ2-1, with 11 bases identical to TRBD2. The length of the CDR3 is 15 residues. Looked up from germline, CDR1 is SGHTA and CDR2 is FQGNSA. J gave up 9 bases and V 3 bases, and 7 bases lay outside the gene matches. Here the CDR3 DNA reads TGTGCCAGCAGCTTGGGTGAGCTAGCGGGAGGTGAGCAGTTCTTC. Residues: CASSLGELAGGEQFF.

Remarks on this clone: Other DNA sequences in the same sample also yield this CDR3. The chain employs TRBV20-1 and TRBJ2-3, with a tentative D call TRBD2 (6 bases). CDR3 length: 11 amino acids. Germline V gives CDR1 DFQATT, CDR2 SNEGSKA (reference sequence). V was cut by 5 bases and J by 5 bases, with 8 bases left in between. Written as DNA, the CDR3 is TGCAGTGCTTTGGGAGGAGATACGCAGTATTTT. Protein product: CSALGGDTQYF.